The rows below give T cell receptor beta chains drawn from one sample of a study of blood T cell repertoires in COVID-19. Libraries were prepared by immunoSEQ multiplex PCR; TCRdb keeps only in-frame clonotypes and omits some of them. The data contain 130,000 to 150,000 clones, around 80% of them singletons. The sequencing sample was made of peripheral blood. These receptors all stem from a woman aged 55-75 years with acute or convalescent COVID-19. CDR3s include the opening cysteine and the closing phenylalanine or tryptophan. The D gene is left open where the match is weak.

>TRBJ2-1|TRBV4-2|TRBD2
CASSQGLAGEGYNEQFF
>TRBJ1-1|TRBV12-5|NA
CASGLVPVPGEAFF
>TRBJ2-3|TRBV28|NA
CASSFVEAGGTDTQYF
>TRBJ1-1|TRBV5-1|NA
CASSPRTGTEAFF
>TRBJ1-1|TRBV7-2|TRBD1
CASSTGQGGTEAFF
>TRBJ1-2|TRBV4-1|NA
CASTRGGGTASPNYGYTF
>TRBJ2-1|TRBV4-2|TRBD1
CASSQDLGTGAPYNEQFF
>TRBJ1-5|TRBV19|NA
CASSIGGGLNQPQHF
>TRBJ2-1|TRBV5-1|TRBD2
CASSLFVAGLSNEQFF
>TRBJ2-1|TRBV15|TRBD2
CATSRSRLAGVSNEQFF
>TRBJ2-1|TRBV14|TRBD1
CASSQAPDRGLRHTHNEQFF
>TRBJ2-3|TRBV5-1|TRBD2
CASSLAVRGSGDTQYF
>TRBJ1-6|TRBV14|TRBD1
CASSPGQGSPLHF
>TRBJ1-4|TRBV5-6|NA
CASSLLQWNEKLFF
>TRBJ2-7|TRBV20-1|NA
CSASLDLGQYF
>TRBJ1-2|TRBV18|NA
CASSPSSTPNYGYTF
>TRBJ1-2|TRBV28|NA
CASSLAGTHGYTF
>TRBJ2-7|TRBV25-1|TRBD2
CASSLAGRTYEQYF
>TRBJ2-1|TRBV6-1|TRBD2
CASSETSGNPYNEQFF
>TRBJ2-3|TRBV7-2|TRBD2
CASSVTSGSGDTQYF
>TRBJ1-5|TRBV6-5|TRBD1
CASRAGTASNQPQHF
>TRBJ1-2|TRBV15|NA
CATSRGQGPRANYGYTF
>TRBJ2-7|TRBV11-2|TRBD1
CASSSGQGTIYEQYF
>TRBJ1-5|TRBV6-5|NA
CASSQGANQPQHF
>TRBJ2-7|TRBV5-8|TRBD1
CASQNRGSYEQYF
>TRBJ2-5|TRBV3-1/TRBV3-2|NA
CASSQAKKLGGVETQYF
>TRBJ2-1|TRBV27|NA
CASSSPGVVNEQFF
>TRBJ1-2|TRBV28|NA
CASSRGGVWYGYTF
>TRBJ2-1|TRBV5-1|NA
CASSLGNNNEQFF
>TRBJ2-6|TRBV5-6|NA
CASSFNQGLSGANVLTF
>TRBJ2-7|TRBV19|TRBD2
CASTSTSGSSYEQYF
>TRBJ1-4|TRBV10-3|TRBD1
CAISESTGGSEKLFF
>TRBJ1-5|TRBV27|NA
CASGSGYSNQPQHF
>TRBJ2-1|TRBV28|NA
CASGQFNEQFF
>TRBJ2-2|TRBV27|NA
CASSLVQNTGELFF
>TRBJ2-2|TRBV2|NA
CASSSVSGDTGELFF
>TRBJ2-1|TRBV6-5|TRBD2
CASSYSGRRSYNEQFF
>TRBJ1-1|TRBV11-2|TRBD1
CASSIDRGNTEAFF
>TRBJ1-5|TRBV28|NA
CASSTRGRSLSNQPQHF
>TRBJ2-7|TRBV9|NA
CASSVTGVAYEQYF
>TRBJ2-3|TRBV10-3|TRBD1
CAISESRQGMADTQYF
>TRBJ2-3|TRBV4-1|NA
CASSQDPLGTSRDTQYF
>TRBJ2-3|TRBV24-1|TRBD2
CATSDRTSATDTQYF
>TRBJ2-3|TRBV21-1|NA
CASSTWGDPDTQYF
>TRBJ1-5|TRBV19|TRBD1
CASSGDRSSNQPQHF
>TRBJ2-7|TRBV28|TRBD2
CASSFWGASGSDEQYF
>TRBJ1-1|TRBV29-1|NA
CSVDRQGMNTEAFF
>TRBJ1-1|TRBV19|TRBD1
CASRQGWTEAFF
>TRBJ1-2|TRBV18|NA
CASSPLGPPGGYGYTF
>TRBJ2-5|TRBV18|TRBD2
CASSPTSGRAGETQYF